This TCR beta chain was obtained from a study of radiation and T cells in renal cell carcinoma. Indicated time point: baseline pretreatment blood. The treatment here: 15 Gy SBRT to primary tumor, nephrectomy 4 weeks later. Germline CDR1 reads LGHNT; CDR2 reads FRNRAP. The V end was cut by 0 bases, the J end by 4 bases, with 4 bases between. The length of the CDR3 is 12 residues. Profiling relied on immunoSEQ multiplex PCR, and the TCRdb table lists in-frame clones only, not all of them. The table has about 150,000 clones, roughly 90% seen once; the top ten hold more than 10%. This chain links TRBV12-5 with TRBJ2-7; D is unresolved. The sample here was blood, taken from a patient whose treatment included radiotherapy and nephrectomy. This clonotype was obtained from a woman between 45 and 60 years old with renal cell carcinoma. The CDR3 nucleotides read TGTGCTAGTGGTTTGGTCCCATACGAGCAGTACTTC. Translating gives CASGLVPYEQYF.